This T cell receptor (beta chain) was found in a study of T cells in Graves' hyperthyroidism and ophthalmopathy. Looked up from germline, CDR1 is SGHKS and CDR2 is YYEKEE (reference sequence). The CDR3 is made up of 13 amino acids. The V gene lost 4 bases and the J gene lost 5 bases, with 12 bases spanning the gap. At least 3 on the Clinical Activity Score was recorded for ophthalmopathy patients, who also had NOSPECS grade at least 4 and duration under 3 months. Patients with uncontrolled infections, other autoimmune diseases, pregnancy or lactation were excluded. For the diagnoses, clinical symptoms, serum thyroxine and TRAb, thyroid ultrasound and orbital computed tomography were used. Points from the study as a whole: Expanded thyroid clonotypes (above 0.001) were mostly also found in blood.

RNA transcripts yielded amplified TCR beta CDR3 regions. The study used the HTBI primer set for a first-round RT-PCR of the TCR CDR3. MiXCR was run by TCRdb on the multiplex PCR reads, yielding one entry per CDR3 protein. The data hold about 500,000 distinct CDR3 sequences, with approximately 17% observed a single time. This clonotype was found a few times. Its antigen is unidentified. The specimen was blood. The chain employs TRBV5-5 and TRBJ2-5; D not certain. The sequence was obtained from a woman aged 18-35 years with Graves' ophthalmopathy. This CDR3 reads CASSDTVMETQYF. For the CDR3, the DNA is TGTGCCAGCAGCGACACCGTGATGGAGACCCAGTACTTC. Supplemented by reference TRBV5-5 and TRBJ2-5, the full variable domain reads DAGVTQSPTHLIKTRGQQVTLRCSPISGHKSVSWYQQVLGQGPQFIFQYYEKEERGRGNFPDRFSARQFPNYSSELNVNALLLGDSALYLCASSDTVMETQYFGPGTRLLVL.